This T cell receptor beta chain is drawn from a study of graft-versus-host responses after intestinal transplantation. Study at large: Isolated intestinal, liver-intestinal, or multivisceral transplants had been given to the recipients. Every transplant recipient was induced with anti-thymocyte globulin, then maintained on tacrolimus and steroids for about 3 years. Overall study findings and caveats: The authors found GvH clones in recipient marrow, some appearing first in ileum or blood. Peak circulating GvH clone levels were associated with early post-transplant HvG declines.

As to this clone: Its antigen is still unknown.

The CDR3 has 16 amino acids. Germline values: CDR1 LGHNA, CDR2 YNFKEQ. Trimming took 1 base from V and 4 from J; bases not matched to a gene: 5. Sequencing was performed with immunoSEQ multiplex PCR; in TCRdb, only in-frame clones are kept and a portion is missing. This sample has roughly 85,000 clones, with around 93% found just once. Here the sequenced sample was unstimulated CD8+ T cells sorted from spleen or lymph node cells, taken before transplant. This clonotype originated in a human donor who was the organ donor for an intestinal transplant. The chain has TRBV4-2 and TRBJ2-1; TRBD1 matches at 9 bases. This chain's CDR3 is CASSQGTGGSYNEQFF. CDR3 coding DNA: TGTGCCAGCAGCCAAGGAACAGGGGGCTCTTACAATGAGCAGTTCTTC.